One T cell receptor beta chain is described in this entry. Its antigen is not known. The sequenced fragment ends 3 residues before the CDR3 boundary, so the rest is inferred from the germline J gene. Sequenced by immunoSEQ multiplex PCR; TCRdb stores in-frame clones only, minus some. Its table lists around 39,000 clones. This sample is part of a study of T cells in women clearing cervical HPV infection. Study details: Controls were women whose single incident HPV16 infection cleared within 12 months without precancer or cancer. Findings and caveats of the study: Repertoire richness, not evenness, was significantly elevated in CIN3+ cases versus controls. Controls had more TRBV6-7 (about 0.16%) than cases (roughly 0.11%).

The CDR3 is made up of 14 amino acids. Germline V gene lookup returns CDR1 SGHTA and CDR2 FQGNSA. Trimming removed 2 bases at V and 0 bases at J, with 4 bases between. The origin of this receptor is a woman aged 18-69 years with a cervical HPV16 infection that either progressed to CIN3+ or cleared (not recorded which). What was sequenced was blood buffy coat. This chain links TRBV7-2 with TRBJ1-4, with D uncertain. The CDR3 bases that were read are TGTGCCAGCAGCTTAACATCAACTAATGAAAAA. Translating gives CASSLTSTNEK. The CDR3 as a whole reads CASSLTSTNEKLFF.